The source of this TCR beta chain is a study of blood T cell repertoires in COVID-19. In the study overall: PBMCs, B-cell-depleted T cells, or T cells provided the cDNA or gDNA that made up the material.

TCRdb's copy holds only in-frame clones and misses some; the assay was immunoSEQ multiplex PCR. The sample has 200,000 to 250,000 clones; around 89% are singletons. CDR1 is LGHNT, CDR2 FRNRAP, per germline. Trimming at V came to 2 bases and at J to 6 bases, leaving 13 bases not matched to a gene. This CDR3 contains 17 residues. Sequenced: PBMCs or T cells enriched from blood (not recorded which). This chain links TRBV12-5 with TRBJ1-5, with 7 positions matching TRBD1. This TCR was sampled from a woman younger than 35 in a cohort exposed to, infected with or recovered from COVID-19 (not recorded which). The CDR3 protein is CASGLPMGRQGTQPQHF. The CDR3 nucleotides are TGTGCTAGTGGTTTGCCAATGGGGCGACAGGGCACTCAGCCCCAGCATTTT.